This paragraph reports one T cell receptor beta chain. Its antigen is not identified. Germline CDR1 reads MGHRA; CDR2 reads YSYEKL. The V end was cut by 4 bases, the J end by 2 bases, with 21 bases between. This CDR3 contains 18 residues. Carrying unique molecular identifiers, the cDNA also gained a universal primer site through template switching. TCRdb itself ran the 5' RACE reads through MiXCR, one entry per CDR3 protein. The profile shows some 900,000 distinct CDR3 sequences, more than 9% of them singletons. This entry belongs to a study of identical twins. Study-wide results and caveats: Fewer insertions characterized abundant cord blood beta clonotypes, whereas memory repertoires showed none. Twins shared beta out-of-frame sequences in excess, but this excess was weaker.

The sample was also reused in another study, on yellow fever vaccine responses in identical twins.

The rearrangement links TRBV4-1 to TRBJ2-1, with D tentatively TRBD2 (5 bases). Sample: PBMCs. The clonotype originates from a woman between 18 and 29 years old in good health. CDR3 bases: TGCGCCAGCAGCCCAGAGGTTTTGGCGGGTGGGCCCTACAATGAGCAGTTCTTC. It translates to CASSPEVLAGGPYNEQFF.